This TCR beta chain was sequenced in a study of CD8 T cells in ankylosing spondylitis. Study-wide findings and caveats: Prior literature has documented some motif variants in synovial fluid and blood from reactive arthritis. Seemingly characteristic of ankylosing spondylitis blood was a TCR beta motif consisting of eight highly homologous variants. Enrichment of disease-linked clones was reportedly significant in matched ankylosing spondylitis synovial fluid.

Regarding this clonotype: What it binds is not known.

Molecular-barcoded quantitative 5'-RACE produced these TCR beta libraries. One entry per CDR3 protein results from TCRdb running MiXCR on the 5' RACE reads. The data show a few hundred thousand distinct CDR3 sequences, over 9.5% seen once. There are 13 residues in the CDR3. Trimming pared 2 bases from V and 4 bases from J, leaving 8 bases between. Germline values: CDR1 MGHRA, CDR2 YSYEKL. The sequenced material came from blood, either unsorted or a sorted T cell fraction (not recorded which). This TCR was recovered from a male donor with ankylosing spondylitis. The V gene is TRBV4-1, the J gene TRBJ1-1; TRBD1 might be the D (5 bases). The CDR3 protein is CASSQRGVTEAFF. CDR3 nucleotide sequence: TGCGCCAGCAGCCAACGGGGGGTCACTGAAGCTTTCTTT.